This T cell receptor (beta chain) was sequenced during a study of T cells expressing NK-cell markers. This CDR3 spans 14 amino acids. Reanalyzing the 5' RACE reads, TCRdb keeps one entry per CDR3 protein, without DNA. The table lists about 550,000 distinct CDR3 sequences. The sample taken for sequencing was blood T cells: a sorted CD56 or NKG2C T cell subset, CD4+ or CD8+ T cells, or bulk PBMC T cells (not recorded which). This clonotype originated in a man younger than 35 in good health. This rearrangement joins TRBV12-3 or TRBV12-4 to TRBJ1-1; lacking DNA, the TRBD1 call made by TCRdb goes unchecked. The CDR3 reads CASSLKGAVAEAFF.